Listed below are T cell receptor beta chains from one sample, sequenced in a study of cytomegalovirus exposure and HLA in healthy donors. This table comes from immunoSEQ multiplex PCR, and its TCRdb copy is limited to in-frame clones, with some not included. This sample has 150,000 to 200,000 clones, with roughly 80% found just once. Sequencing was done on a sample of PBMCs. The source is a young woman in good health and CMV-seropositive. Each CDR3 is given with its conserved first and last residue. Fields, in order: V gene, D gene, clone size, J gene, CDR3 DNA, CDR3 protein. A D gene is named only where the DNA matches it firmly. Not all rows give a size; the values are once, few, many and, for expanded clones, a class.

V: TRBV7-8; D: -; size: -; J: TRBJ2-3; DNA: TGTGCCAGCAGCTTAACAGCAGGATACACAGATACGCAGTATTTT; CDR3: CASSLTAGYTDTQYF
V: TRBV15; D: -; size: -; J: TRBJ1-1; DNA: TGTGCCACCAGCAGAGATCCGGCAGGGGTGAACACTGAAGCTTTCTTT; CDR3: CATSRDPAGVNTEAFF
V: TRBV6-1; D: -; size: -; J: TRBJ2-7; DNA: TGTGCCAGCAGTGTGGACAGACTAAGCTCCTACGAGCAGTACTTC; CDR3: CASSVDRLSSYEQYF
V: TRBV7-9; D: -; size: -; J: TRBJ1-2; DNA: TGTGCCAGCAGCTTAGGGACGGACATGGGCTACACCTTC; CDR3: CASSLGTDMGYTF
V: TRBV9; D: TRBD2; size: -; J: TRBJ2-7; DNA: TGTGCCAGCAGCGTCGGGACTAGCGGTACCGAGCAGTACTTC; CDR3: CASSVGTSGTEQYF
V: TRBV9; D: -; size: -; J: TRBJ1-2; DNA: TGTGCCAGCAGCGATCGGGTAGGAGGCTACACCTTC; CDR3: CASSDRVGGYTF
V: TRBV2; D: TRBD2; size: -; J: TRBJ2-1; DNA: TGTGCCAGCGGCGGACTAGCGGGTCCCCGGGCGAATGAGCAGTTCTTC; CDR3: CASGGLAGPRANEQFF
V: TRBV7-2; D: TRBD1; size: -; J: TRBJ1-1; DNA: TGTGCCAGCAGCTTAGACCGGGACAGGGGGGTATACGGGACTGAAGCTTTCTTT; CDR3: CASSLDRDRGVYGTEAFF
V: TRBV18; D: TRBD1; size: -; J: TRBJ1-5; DNA: TGTGCCAGCTCACCACAAGGACAGGCCGGTCAGCCCCAGCATTTT; CDR3: CASSPQGQAGQPQHF
V: TRBV9; D: TRBD1; size: -; J: TRBJ2-1; DNA: TGTGCCAGCAGCCCCTATGGGACAGGGGTCTATGAGCAGTTCTTC; CDR3: CASSPYGTGVYEQFF
V: TRBV19; D: TRBD1; size: once; J: TRBJ2-7; DNA: TGTGCCAGTAGCCCGACCGGGACAGGGTTATCCTACGAGCAGTACTTC; CDR3: CASSPTGTGLSYEQYF
V: TRBV15; D: TRBD1; size: -; J: TRBJ1-2; DNA: TGTGCCACCAGCACCACACCCGGACAGGGGAGTTTTGGCTACACCTTC; CDR3: CATSTTPGQGSFGYTF
V: TRBV6-1; D: -; size: -; J: TRBJ1-2; DNA: TGTGCCAGCAGTAAACAGACCAACTATGGCTACACCTTC; CDR3: CASSKQTNYGYTF
V: TRBV19; D: -; size: -; J: TRBJ2-1; DNA: TGTGCCAGTAGTATGGGCAGGAACGTATACAATGAGCAGTTCTTC; CDR3: CASSMGRNVYNEQFF
V: TRBV28; D: -; size: -; J: TRBJ2-7; DNA: TGTGCCAGCAGTTGGGTCGGGGGAAACGAGCAGTACTTC; CDR3: CASSWVGGNEQYF
V: TRBV12-2; D: -; size: -; J: TRBJ1-1; DNA: TGTGCAAGTCGCTTAGCAGGACAGGGATCTTGGACTGAAGCTTTCTTT; CDR3: CASRLAGQGSWTEAFF
V: TRBV7-8; D: -; size: -; J: TRBJ2-3; DNA: TGTGCCAGCAGCTTCGGGACTCGCACAGATACGCAGTATTTT; CDR3: CASSFGTRTDTQYF
V: TRBV4-3; D: TRBD1; size: -; J: TRBJ2-7; DNA: TGCGCCAGCAGCCAAGATTTGGACAGGGGGCCCGAGCAGTACTTC; CDR3: CASSQDLDRGPEQYF
V: TRBV2; D: -; size: -; J: TRBJ1-2; DNA: TGTGCCAGCAGTGAAGCGCTTATTGGGGCAGGCTACACCTTC; CDR3: CASSEALIGAGYTF
V: TRBV4-1; D: -; size: -; J: TRBJ1-3; DNA: TGCGCCAGCAGCCAAGATATGCCCCGGTACTCTGGAAACACCATATATTTT; CDR3: CASSQDMPRYSGNTIYF
V: TRBV2; D: -; size: -; J: TRBJ2-5; DNA: TGTGCCAGCAGTGAAGCCCTAACGCAGACCCAGTACTTC; CDR3: CASSEALTQTQYF
V: TRBV5-6; D: -; size: -; J: TRBJ1-3; DNA: TGTGCCAGCAGCTTAGCAGGGGCTGGAAACACCATATATTTT; CDR3: CASSLAGAGNTIYF
V: TRBV18; D: TRBD1; size: -; J: TRBJ1-4; DNA: TGTGCCAGCTCGCCATCCCGGGACAGCTCTAATGAAAAACTGTTTTTT; CDR3: CASSPSRDSSNEKLFF
V: TRBV6-1; D: TRBD1; size: few; J: TRBJ2-7; DNA: TGTGCCAGCAGCCTCAACAGGGGCTCCTACGAGCAGTACTTC; CDR3: CASSLNRGSYEQYF
V: TRBV28; D: TRBD1; size: -; J: TRBJ2-7; DNA: TGTGCCAGCGGGACAGGGACCTCCTACGAGCAGTACTTC; CDR3: CASGTGTSYEQYF
V: TRBV10-2; D: TRBD2; size: -; J: TRBJ2-2; DNA: TGCGCCAGCAGAGCCGGGACTAGCGGGGGCAACACCGGGGAGCTGTTTTTT; CDR3: CASRAGTSGGNTGELFF
V: TRBV9; D: -; size: -; J: TRBJ1-2; DNA: TGTGCCAGCAGCCCCCGGGGGGCACAACTATTGGGCTACACCTTC; CDR3: CASSPRGAQLLGYTF
V: TRBV27; D: -; size: -; J: TRBJ1-5; DNA: TGTGCCAGGCCTGCCGTGGACACGCGCGATAATCAGCCCCAGCATTTT; CDR3: CARPAVDTRDNQPQHF
V: TRBV5-4; D: TRBD1; size: many; J: TRBJ2-5; DNA: TGTGCCAGCAGCCCTAGGACAGGGGGCATAGAGACCCAGTACTTC; CDR3: CASSPRTGGIETQYF
V: TRBV5-4; D: TRBD2; size: -; J: TRBJ2-3; DNA: TGTGCCAGCAGCTATTCGGGGGGAAGCACAGATACGCAGTATTTT; CDR3: CASSYSGGSTDTQYF
V: TRBV4-1; D: -; size: -; J: TRBJ2-6; DNA: TGCGCCAGCAGCGAATGGAGCTCTGGGGCCAACGTCCTGACTTTC; CDR3: CASSEWSSGANVLTF
V: TRBV6-1; D: TRBD2; size: -; J: TRBJ2-3; DNA: TGTGCCAGCAGTGAAGCTAGGACTAGCGGGACAGATACGCAGTATTTT; CDR3: CASSEARTSGTDTQYF
V: TRBV6-5; D: TRBD1; size: -; J: TRBJ2-2; DNA: TGTGCCAGCAGCCGGGACAGGGGGTTCACCGGGGAGCTGTTTTTT; CDR3: CASSRDRGFTGELFF
V: TRBV12-5; D: TRBD1; size: once; J: TRBJ1-3; DNA: TGTGCTAGTGGTCCACGGACAGGGGAAAACACCATATATTTT; CDR3: CASGPRTGENTIYF
V: TRBV4-3; D: TRBD2; size: once; J: TRBJ2-5; DNA: TGCGCCAGCAGCCAAGACACTAGCGGGTCGGAGACCCAGTACTTC; CDR3: CASSQDTSGSETQYF
V: TRBV25-1; D: TRBD2; size: -; J: TRBJ2-5; DNA: TGTGCCAGCAGTCGTTTTAGCGGGGGGGTGGAGACCCAGTACTTC; CDR3: CASSRFSGGVETQYF
V: TRBV9; D: TRBD1; size: -; J: TRBJ1-1; DNA: TGTGCCAGCAGCACCGGACAGGGAGGGGACACTGAAGCTTTCTTT; CDR3: CASSTGQGGDTEAFF